This T cell receptor beta chain came from a study of blood T cell repertoires in COVID-19. As for the study in general: Donors in the United States, Italy and Spain gave samples during acute or convalescent COVID-19. PBMCs, B-cell-depleted T cells, or T cells provided the cDNA or gDNA that made up the material.

The germline CDR1 and CDR2 sequences are LNHDA and SQIVND (reference sequence). There are 15 residues in the CDR3. Losses at the gene ends were 3 bases for V and 7 bases for J; bases not matched to a gene: 8. Original processing methods: For nucleated cells, counts were estimated from reference gene primer amplification. Data came from immunoSEQ multiplex PCR; TCRdb stores just in-frame clones and leaves some out. D and trimming come from the DNA, and the V and J calls and clone size come from that table. The data hold about 6,000 clones, with just under 75% observed a single time. The clonotype was recovered from a man between 60 and 70 years old with acute or convalescent COVID-19. The sequenced material came from peripheral blood. This chain uses TRBV19 with TRBJ2-2, with TRBD1 matching 7 bases. CDR3 coding DNA: TGTGCCAGTAGTATCCCCAGGGGGTCTCACGGGGAGCTGTTTTTT. This codes for CASSIPRGSHGELFF.